A selection of T cell receptor beta chains follows, all from one sample in a study of blood T cell repertoires in COVID-19. Generated by immunoSEQ multiplex PCR, the TCRdb table keeps only in-frame clones and is missing some. The sample records about 440,000 clones, around 89% being singletons. The sequencing input was peripheral blood. The receptor source for this set is a woman in her 30s with acute or convalescent COVID-19. CDR3s include the opening cysteine and the closing phenylalanine or tryptophan. D genes are given only for firm matches. The size of a clone is reported for some rows only, either as once, few or many, or as a class for expanded clones.

v_call	clone_size	j_call	d_call	cdr3_aa	cdr3_nt
TRBV4-2	.	TRBJ1-5	.	CASSQDRTDYNQPQHF	TGTGCCAGCAGCCAAGATAGGACAGATTACAATCAGCCCCAGCATTTT
TRBV6-5	once	TRBJ2-7	.	CASSLKTPSYEQYF	TGTGCCAGCAGTTTAAAGACACCCTCCTACGAGCAGTACTTC
TRBV24-1	.	TRBJ2-1	TRBD1	CATSDLGTGGINEQFF	TGTGCCACCAGTGATCTTGGGACAGGGGGCATCAATGAGCAGTTCTTC
TRBV5-6	few	TRBJ1-6	.	CASSSIPIQGYNSPLHF	TGTGCCAGCAGCTCTATACCAATACAGGGATATAATTCACCCCTCCACTTT
TRBV4-1	.	TRBJ1-6	TRBD1	CASSLWDRLTKYSPLHF	TGCGCCAGCAGCCTTTGGGACAGATTAACCAAGTATTCACCCCTCCACTTT
TRBV4-1	.	TRBJ1-2	.	CASSQDIRTADNYGYTF	TGCGCCAGCAGCCAAGACATCCGGACAGCCGATAACTATGGCTACACCTTC
TRBV18	.	TRBJ2-2	.	CASSPLSRQANTGELFF	TGTGCCAGCTCACCACTTTCGAGACAGGCGAACACCGGGGAGCTGTTTTTT
TRBV10-2	.	TRBJ1-2	.	CASTWGDYYGYTF	TGCGCCAGCACATGGGGGGATTACTATGGCTACACCTTC
TRBV5-6	once	TRBJ1-2	.	CASSLGRNYGYTF	TGTGCCAGCAGCTTGGGGCGGAACTATGGCTACACCTTC
TRBV5-5	.	TRBJ2-5	TRBD2	CASSATSGGETQYF	TGTGCCAGCAGCGCGACTAGCGGGGGAGAGACCCAGTACTTC
TRBV6-5	.	TRBJ2-2	TRBD1	CASRRQGFNTGELFF	TGTGCCAGCAGACGACAGGGTTTTAACACCGGGGAGCTGTTTTTT
TRBV24-1	.	TRBJ2-3	TRBD2	CATSDLRSGEADTQYF	TGTGCCACCAGTGATTTGCGTAGCGGGGAGGCAGATACGCAGTATTTT
TRBV29-1	.	TRBJ2-2	.	CSVVSVRGEGGELFF	TGCAGCGTTGTCTCCGTCAGGGGAGAGGGGGGGGAGCTGTTTTTT
TRBV3-1/TRBV3-2	.	TRBJ2-1	TRBD2	CASSQDLGGGARNEQFF	TGTGCCAGCAGCCAAGATCTGGGCGGGGGGGCCCGGAATGAGCAGTTCTTC
TRBV27	once	TRBJ2-3	.	CASSFGRRNTQYF	TGTGCCAGCAGTTTCGGTCGGCGGAATACGCAGTATTTT
TRBV30	many	TRBJ2-1	.	CAWSVGASSYNEQFF	TGTGCCTGGAGTGTAGGAGCGAGCTCCTACAATGAGCAGTTCTTC
TRBV5-1	.	TRBJ2-1	.	CASSLGKGYYNEQFF	TGCGCCAGCAGCTTGGGGAAGGGGTACTACAATGAGCAGTTCTTC
TRBV2	.	TRBJ2-7	TRBD1	CASRKSGQWIYEQYF	TGTGCCAGCCGGAAATCGGGACAGTGGATCTACGAGCAGTACTTC
TRBV4-1	.	TRBJ2-3	.	CASRDNTDTQYF	TGCGCCAGCCGGGATAACACAGATACGCAGTATTTT
TRBV7-2	.	TRBJ2-3	TRBD2	CASSPPRGLAENTQYF	TGTGCCAGCAGCCCCCCACGGGGACTAGCTGAGAATACGCAGTATTTT
TRBV7-3	.	TRBJ2-1	.	CASSERIDNEQFF	TGTGCCAGCAGCGAGCGGATCGACAATGAGCAGTTCTTC
TRBV7-3	.	TRBJ2-1	TRBD2	CASSYLAGSFNEQFF	TGTGCCAGCAGCTACCTAGCGGGGTCGTTCAATGAGCAGTTCTTC
TRBV30	.	TRBJ2-1	.	CACKNSDEQFF	TGTGCCTGCAAGAATTCGGATGAGCAGTTCTTC
TRBV28	.	TRBJ2-7	TRBD2	CASRFSGGAGYEQYF	TGTGCCAGCAGGTTTAGCGGGGGGGCTGGCTACGAGCAGTACTTC
TRBV18	.	TRBJ2-2	.	CASSLREVTGELFF	TGTGCCAGCTCTCTCCGGGAAGTCACCGGGGAGCTGTTTTTT